The source of this T cell receptor (beta chain) is a study of regulatory T cells in long-lasting Graves disease. Overall study context: The definition of persistent Graves' disease was over 5 years of antithyroid drugs with positive TSH receptor antibodies. Study-wide results and caveats: The work looked only at peripheral blood and did not look at thyroid tissue. TRBV28 was favored in persistent disease, as were TRBJ1-2 and TRBJ2-5.

The CDR3 has 14 residues. With 4 bases clipped from V and 6 bases from J, the junction kept 5 bases outside the gene matches. CDR1 and CDR2 (germline): SQVTM, ANQGSEA. Investigators prepared the TCR beta libraries by applying iRepertoire HTBI primers and Arm-PCR of CDR3 regions. In the original analysis: Identified across the samples were some 62 TRBV segments and over twelve TRBJ segments. Each CDR3 protein gets one entry after TCRdb re-called the multiplex PCR reads with MiXCR. TCRdb's processing, not the study's, gives the V and J calls here. The data hold approximately 360,000 distinct CDR3 sequences, with roughly 25% observed a single time. This clonotype was seen repeatedly, ten times or more. Its antigen is not identified. This sample's time point: persistent/refractory GD, antithyroid drugs over 5 years with positive TRAb. PBMC-extracted RNA yielded the TCR library.

The receptor comes from a middle-aged woman with Graves disease. Specimen: peripheral blood mononuclear cells (PBMCs), collected when the disease was refractory, from a patient treated with antithyroid drugs. The chain links TRBV29-1 to TRBJ2-7, with 14 bases identical to TRBD2. The CDR3 sequence: CSVVGGLAGGEQYF. The CDR3 bases are TGCAGCGTTGTGGGCGGACTAGCGGGAGGCGAGCAGTACTTC.